These 26 T cell receptor beta chains were all obtained from the same sample, sequenced in a study of blood T cell repertoires in COVID-19. Sequencing used immunoSEQ multiplex PCR; TCRdb keeps in-frame clones, though not all of them. In the table there are about 270,000 clones, about 82% of which are singletons. Specimen: peripheral blood. The receptors stem from a woman older than 75 with COVID-19, enrolled during active disease.

This chain uses TRBV2 with TRBJ2-3, with TRBD1 matching 7 bases. V shed 5 bases and J 0 bases; nucleotides not matched to a gene: 8. This CDR3 has 16 residues. Per the germline V gene, CDR1 is SNHLY and CDR2 is FYNNEI. For the CDR3, the DNA is TGTGCCAGCAGTAGGACAGGACCTGCTAGCACAGATACGCAGTATTTT. Translating it yields CASSRTGPASTDTQYF.

The chain carries TRBV29-1 and TRBJ1-1; D not resolved. V dropped 4 bases and J dropped 0 bases, with 9 bases sitting between them. Germline CDR1 and CDR2: SQVTM and ANQGSEA. This CDR3 is 13 amino acids long. CDR3 loop: CSVGKNMNTEAFF. CDR3 in DNA: TGCAGCGTTGGTAAGAACATGAACACTGAAGCTTTCTTT.

The V call is TRBV6-2 or TRBV6-3, the J call TRBJ1-1, with TRBD1 as a possible D gene (6 bases). Looked up from germline, CDR1 is MNHEY and CDR2 is SVGEGT. V shed 5 bases and J shed 1 base, with 8 bases lying between them. The CDR3 consists of 13 residues. The CDR3 region has the DNA TGTGCCAGCAGTAAGACAGGGAACACTGAAGCTTTCTTT. It yields the protein CASSKTGNTEAFF.

This CDR3 reads CASRPGGPYNEQFF. The CDR3 region has the DNA TGTGCCAGCAGGCCCGGGGGGCCCTACAATGAGCAGTTCTTC. The V call is TRBV7-6, the J call TRBJ2-1; D may be TRBD2 (7 bases). In germline, CDR1 is SGHVS, CDR2 FNYEAQ. With 6 bases removed from V and 2 bases from J, the gap between germline ends came to 11 bases. CDR3 length: 14 residues.

The chain carries TRBV5-4 and TRBJ2-5; a weak D match, TRBD2 (6 bases). The V gene lost 4 bases and the J gene lost 3 bases, with 13 bases spanning the gap. There are 14 residues in the CDR3. CDR1 SGHNT and CDR2 YYREEE come from the germline V gene (reference sequence). The CDR3 DNA sequence: TGTGCCAGCAGCAACGGGGGTCAAAAAGAGACCCAGTACTTC. It encodes CASSNGGQKETQYF.

The V gene is TRBV2, the J gene TRBJ2-5; D is ambiguous. In germline, CDR1 is SNHLY, CDR2 FYNNEI. The CDR3 is 12 amino acids. The V and J ends lost 4 bases and 5 bases respectively, with 8 bases between them. CDR3 in DNA: TGTGCCAGCAGTGTCATGAGGGAGACCCAGTACTTC. This encodes CASSVMRETQYF.

This clone was seen once. The chain links TRBV19 to TRBJ1-1, with D unclear. V lost 5 bases, J lost 0 bases, and 10 bases lay in between. Germline V gives CDR1 LNHDA, CDR2 SQIVND (reference sequence). The CDR3 contains 14 residues. The CDR3 sequence is CASSRLTLNTEAFF. In nucleotides, the CDR3 is TGTGCCAGTAGTCGTTTGACTTTGAACACTGAAGCTTTCTTT.

The chain uses TRBV10-2 and TRBJ2-3, with 7 bases fitting TRBD1. The J segment lost 1 base and the V segment lost 5 bases, leaving 6 bases of the junction unmatched. This CDR3 has 15 residues. The germline V gene encodes CDR1 WSHSY and CDR2 SAAADI. The CDR3 reads CASSNRDRGTDTQYF. DNA of the CDR3: TGCGCCAGCAGTAATCGGGACAGAGGCACAGATACGCAGTATTTT.

V is TRBV3-1 (or the pseudogene TRBV3-2) and J is TRBJ1-2, with D perhaps matching TRBD1 (5 bases). The germline V gene has CDR1 LGHDT and CDR2 YNNKEL (reference sequence). This CDR3 is 14 amino acids long. Trimming took 8 bases from V and 6 from J, leaving 19 bases between them. CDR3 bases: TGTGCCAGCTCACGGCGGGGCGACGGGAATGGCTACACCTTC. It specifies CASSRRGDGNGYTF.

This chain connects TRBV10-3 to TRBJ1-4; 9 bases map to TRBD1. The CDR3 runs 16 residues. The V gene end was trimmed by 2 bases and the J gene end by 8 bases; junction bases not matched to a gene: 9. Germline V gene sequence: CDR1 ENHRY, CDR2 SYGVKD. The CDR3 nucleotides read TGTGCCATCAGTGAGGCTTTGGGACAGGGCCGCGAAAAACTGTTTTTT. As protein: CAISEALGQGREKLFF.

The chain uses TRBV3-1 (or the pseudogene TRBV3-2) and TRBJ1-2; no firm D call. Trimming shortened V by 1 base and J by 5 bases, and 8 bases separated the two germline ends. The germline CDR1 and CDR2 sequences are LGHDT and YNNKEL (reference sequence). The CDR3 extends over 13 amino acids. The CDR3 nucleotides are TGTGCCAGCAGCCAAGTTAACCAGTATGGCTACACCTTC. It is translated as CASSQVNQYGYTF.

The V gene is TRBV9, the J gene TRBJ2-7; 7 positions agree with TRBD2. The V and J ends lost 2 bases and 3 bases, in that order; junction bases with no gene match: 5. CDR3 size: 14 residues. Germline V lookup: CDR1 SGDLS, CDR2 YYNGEE. The CDR3 nucleotides are TGTGCCAGCAGCGTGGGAGGGGACGGCTACGAGCAGTACTTC. Its translation is CASSVGGDGYEQYF.

This chain links TRBV9 with TRBJ2-7, with D hard to call. This CDR3 comprises 13 residues. The germline V gene encodes CDR1 SGDLS and CDR2 YYNGEE. V was pared by 2 bases and J by 7 bases, with 13 bases between. CDR3 sequence: CASSVRVAGEQYF. The CDR3 bases are TGTGCCAGCAGCGTCCGGGTGGCTGGAGAGCAGTACTTC. Drawing the rest from reference TRBV9 and TRBJ2-7, the complete variable domain is DSGVTQTPKHLITATGQRVTLRCSPRSGDLSVYWYQQSLDQGLQFLIQYYNGEERAKGNILERFSAQQFPDLHSELNLSSLELGDSALYFCASSVRVAGEQYFGPGTRLTVT.

V and J are TRBV7-3 and TRBJ2-6; D ambiguous. The V end was cut by 10 bases, the J end by 4 bases, with 11 bases between. This CDR3 has 13 amino acids. From germline, CDR1 is SGHTA and CDR2 FQGTGA. The CDR3 DNA reads as TGTGCCACTCGAGCTACCGGGGCCAACGTCCTGACTTTC. This sequence encodes CATRATGANVLTF.

The chain links TRBV20-1 to TRBJ2-3; D ambiguous. CDR3 length: 11 residues. Germline CDR1 DFQATT, CDR2 SNEGSKA (reference sequence). Trimming cost V 3 bases and J 7 bases, with 8 bases left between them. DNA of the CDR3: TGCAGTGCTAGTCCCTCTTATACGCAGTATTTT. Residues: CSASPSYTQYF.

This clone came up a few times. The chain links TRBV6-5 to TRBJ1-2; D not certain. V lost 11 bases to trimming and J lost 8 bases, with 18 bases between them. The CDR3 contains 12 residues. Germline CDR1 MNHEY, CDR2 SVGAGI. Written as DNA, the CDR3 is TGTGCCTTGACGGAGCGCGGGCACGGCTACACCTTC. As protein: CALTERGHGYTF.

The chain links TRBV28 to TRBJ2-4; D possibly corresponds to TRBD2 (5 bases). Germline V gene lookup returns CDR1 MDHEN and CDR2 SYDVKM. V was trimmed by 8 bases and J by 1 base, leaving 15 bases between them. The CDR3 totals 15 residues. The CDR3 DNA sequence: TGTGCCAGCCATGGAGGAACTCGGGCCAAAAACATTCAGTACTTC. This encodes CASHGGTRAKNIQYF.

The chain couples TRBV25-1 to TRBJ1-5, with D hard to call. Trimming left V 4 bases short and J 5 bases short, with 15 bases between. The germline V gene has CDR1 MGHDK and CDR2 SYGVNS. The CDR3 extends over 15 amino acids. The CDR3 sequence: CASSATQEVDQPQHF. DNA of the CDR3: TGTGCCAGCAGTGCCACTCAGGAGGTAGATCAGCCCCAGCATTTT.

This clone was counted a few times. The chain carries TRBV3-1 (or the pseudogene TRBV3-2) and TRBJ1-1; D is perhaps TRBD1 (6 bases). Between the trimmed V and J ends, which lost 6 bases and 3 bases, there was a span of 11 bases. This CDR3 spans 13 amino acids. Germline V gene sequence: CDR1 LGHDT, CDR2 YNNKEL (reference sequence). The CDR3 nucleotides are TGTGCCAGCAGTCGAACAGGGTACACTGAAGCTTTCTTT. Translated, it gives CASSRTGYTEAFF.

Comments on this clone: The sample holds other DNA sequences that translate to the same CDR3. The chain couples TRBV27 to TRBJ2-7; 8 bases fit TRBD1. The CDR3 contains 13 residues. Germline CDR1 MNHEY, CDR2 SMNVEV (reference sequence). J gave up 4 bases and V 1 base, and 0 bases lay outside the gene matches. The CDR3 region is CASSLYRGYEQYV. The DNA of the CDR3 is TGTGCCAGCAGTTTATACAGGGGGTACGAGCAGTACGTC.

The chain uses TRBV7-2 and TRBJ1-6, with 7 bases aligning to TRBD1. Germline CDR1 and CDR2: SGHTA and FQGNSA. V dropped 3 bases and J dropped 7; count of bases not matched to a gene: 6. The CDR3 has 15 residues. The CDR3 loop reads CASSFRQGQNSPLHF. Written as DNA, the CDR3 is TGTGCCAGCAGCTTCAGACAGGGACAAAATTCACCCCTCCACTTT. The full variable domain, completed using reference TRBV7-2 and TRBJ1-6, is GAGVSQSPSNKVTEKGKDVELRCDPISGHTALYWYRQSLGQGLEFLIYFQGNSAPDKSGLPSDRFSAERTGGSVSTLTIQRTQQEDSAVYLCASSFRQGQNSPLHFGNGTRLTVT.

The J gene is TRBJ1-2, the V gene TRBV29-1; no definite D call. This CDR3 is 13 amino acids long. In germline, CDR1 is SQVTM, CDR2 ANQGSEA. V shed 4 bases and J shed 7 bases, with 16 bases lying between them. In DNA, the CDR3 is TGCAGCGTTGGGTCACCGCGGATCGCTGGCTACACCTTC. Encoded protein: CSVGSPRIAGYTF.

This chain connects TRBV6-5 to TRBJ1-4, with 8 bases lining up with TRBD1. CDR3 length equals 15 residues. Germline lookup yields CDR1 MNHEY and CDR2 SVGAGI. V dropped 4 bases and J dropped 7; count of bases not matched to a gene: 8. For the CDR3, the DNA is TGTGCCAGCAGTTTGGACAGGGCGAAGGGTGAAAAACTGTTTTTT. It translates to CASSLDRAKGEKLFF.

This clone was counted a single time. The chain combines TRBV28 with TRBJ2-3; TRBD2 matches at 9 bases. Unmatched junction bases numbered 11, after V lost 4 bases and J lost 6 bases. Germline V gives CDR1 MDHEN, CDR2 SYDVKM. The CDR3 loop spans 16 amino acids. CDR3 nucleotides: TGTGCCAGCAGTTCTGGGGCCGCGGGGGGGCCGGATACGCAGTATTTT. This sequence encodes CASSSGAAGGPDTQYF.

V usage is TRBV7-2 and J usage is TRBJ1-1; D remains unclear. This CDR3 region has 14 residues. The V gene lost 4 bases and the J gene lost 1 base, with 10 bases spanning the gap. Germline V gene sequence: CDR1 SGHTA, CDR2 FQGNSA. The CDR3 here is CASSYQAKNTEAFF. Written as DNA, the CDR3 is TGTGCCAGCAGCTACCAGGCGAAGAACACTGAAGCTTTCTTT.

As for this clone: Other nucleotide sequences in the sample specify the same CDR3. CDR3: CASSLGQGRADTQYF. In nucleotides, the CDR3 is TGTGCCAGCAGCCTCGGACAGGGGAGGGCAGATACGCAGTATTTT. The chain combines TRBV5-4 with TRBJ2-3; 9 nucleotides match TRBD1. The germline V gene has CDR1 SGHNT and CDR2 YYREEE (reference sequence). V was pared by 4 bases and J by 4 bases, with 7 bases of the junction left unmatched. The CDR3 totals 15 residues.